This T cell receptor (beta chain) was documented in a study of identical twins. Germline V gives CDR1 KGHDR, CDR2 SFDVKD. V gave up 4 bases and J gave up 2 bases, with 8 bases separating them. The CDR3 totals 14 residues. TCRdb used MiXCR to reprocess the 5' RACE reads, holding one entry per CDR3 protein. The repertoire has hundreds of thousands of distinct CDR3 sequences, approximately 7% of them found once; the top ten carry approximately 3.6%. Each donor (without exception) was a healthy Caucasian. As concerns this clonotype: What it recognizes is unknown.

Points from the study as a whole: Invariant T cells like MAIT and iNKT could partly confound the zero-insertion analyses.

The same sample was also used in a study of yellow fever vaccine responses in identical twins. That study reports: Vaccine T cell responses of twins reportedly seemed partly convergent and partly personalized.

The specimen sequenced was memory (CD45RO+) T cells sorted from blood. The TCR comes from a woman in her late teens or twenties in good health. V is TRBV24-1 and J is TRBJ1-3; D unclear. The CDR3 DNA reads TGTGCCACCAGTGACCCGTGGGCTGGAAACACCATATATTTT. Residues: CATSDPWAGNTIYF.